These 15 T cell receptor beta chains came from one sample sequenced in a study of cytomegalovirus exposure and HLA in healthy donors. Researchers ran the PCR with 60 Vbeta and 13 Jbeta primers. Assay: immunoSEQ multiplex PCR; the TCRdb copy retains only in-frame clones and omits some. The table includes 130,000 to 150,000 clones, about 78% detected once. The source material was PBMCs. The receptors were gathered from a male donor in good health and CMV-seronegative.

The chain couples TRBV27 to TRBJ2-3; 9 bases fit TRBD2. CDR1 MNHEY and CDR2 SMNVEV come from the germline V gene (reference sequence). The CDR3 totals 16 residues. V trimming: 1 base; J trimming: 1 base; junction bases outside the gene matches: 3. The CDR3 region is CASSLWRGRGTDTQYF. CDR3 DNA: TGTGCCAGCAGTTTATGGCGCGGGAGGGGCACAGATACGCAGTATTTT.

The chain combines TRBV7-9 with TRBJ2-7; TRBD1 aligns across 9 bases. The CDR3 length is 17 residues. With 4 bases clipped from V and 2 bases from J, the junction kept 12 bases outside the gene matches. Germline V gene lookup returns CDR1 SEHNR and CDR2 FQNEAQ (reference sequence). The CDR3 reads CASSSRVVGTGPYEQYF. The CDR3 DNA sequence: TGTGCCAGCAGCTCAAGGGTTGTCGGGACAGGGCCCTACGAGCAGTACTTC.

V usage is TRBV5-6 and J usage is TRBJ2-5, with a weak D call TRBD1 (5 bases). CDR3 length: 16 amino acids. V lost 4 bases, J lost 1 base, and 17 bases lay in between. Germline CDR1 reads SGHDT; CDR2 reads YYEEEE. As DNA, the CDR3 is TGTGCCAGCAGCCCAACAGGAGTCGGCGTCCAAGAGACCCAGTACTTC. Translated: CASSPTGVGVQETQYF. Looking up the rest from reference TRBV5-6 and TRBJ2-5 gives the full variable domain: DAGVTQSPTHLIKTRGQQVTLRCSPKSGHDTVSWYQQALGQGPQFIFQYYEEEERQRGNFPDRFSGHQFPNYSSELNVNALLLGDSALYLCASSPTGVGVQETQYFGPGTRLLVL.

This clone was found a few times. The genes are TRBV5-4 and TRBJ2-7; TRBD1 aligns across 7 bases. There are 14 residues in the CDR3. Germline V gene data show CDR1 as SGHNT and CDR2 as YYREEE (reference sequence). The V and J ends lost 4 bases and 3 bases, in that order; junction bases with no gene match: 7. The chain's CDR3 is CASSPQTGYYEQYF. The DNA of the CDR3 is TGTGCCAGCAGCCCCCAGACAGGGTACTACGAGCAGTACTTC.

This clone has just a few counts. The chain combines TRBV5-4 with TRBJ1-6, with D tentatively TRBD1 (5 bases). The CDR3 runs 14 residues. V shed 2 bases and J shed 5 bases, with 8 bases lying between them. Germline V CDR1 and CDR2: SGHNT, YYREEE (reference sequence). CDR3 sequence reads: CASSFLGDNSPLHF. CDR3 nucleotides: TGTGCCAGCAGCTTCTTAGGGGATAATTCACCCCTCCACTTT. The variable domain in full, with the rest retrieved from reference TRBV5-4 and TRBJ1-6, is ETGVTQSPTHLIKTRGQQVTLRCSSQSGHNTVSWYQQALGQGPQFIFQYYREEENGRGNFPPRFSGLQFPNYSSELNVNALELDDSALYLCASSFLGDNSPLHFGNGTRLTVT.

CDR3 bases: TGCAGCGCTGGGGACAGGTTCGAAAACTATGGCTACACCTTC. Its translation: CSAGDRFENYGYTF. V usage is TRBV29-1 and J usage is TRBJ1-2; TRBD1 matches at 8 bases. Looked up from germline, CDR1 is SQVTM and CDR2 is ANQGSEA. V was pared by 7 bases and J by 2 bases, with 9 bases of the junction left unmatched. This CDR3 region has 14 residues.

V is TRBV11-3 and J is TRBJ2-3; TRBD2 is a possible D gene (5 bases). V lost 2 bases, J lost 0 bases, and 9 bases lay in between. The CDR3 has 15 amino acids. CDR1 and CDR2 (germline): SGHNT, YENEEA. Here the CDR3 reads CASSLTPGSTDTQYF. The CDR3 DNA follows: TGTGCCAGCAGCTTAACACCGGGAAGCACAGATACGCAGTATTTT.

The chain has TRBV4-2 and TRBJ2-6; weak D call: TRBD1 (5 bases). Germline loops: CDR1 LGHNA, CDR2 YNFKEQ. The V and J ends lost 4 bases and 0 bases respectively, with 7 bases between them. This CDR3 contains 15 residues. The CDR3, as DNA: TGTGCCAGCAGCCGAGACAGCTCTGGGGCCAACGTCCTGACTTTC. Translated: CASSRDSSGANVLTF.

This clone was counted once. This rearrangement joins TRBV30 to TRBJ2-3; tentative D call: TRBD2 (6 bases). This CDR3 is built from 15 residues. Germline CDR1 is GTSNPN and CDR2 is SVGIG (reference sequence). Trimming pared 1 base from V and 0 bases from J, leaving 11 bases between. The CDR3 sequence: CAWSGGGASTDTQYF. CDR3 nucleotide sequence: TGTGCCTGGAGTGGCGGCGGGGCTAGCACAGATACGCAGTATTTT.

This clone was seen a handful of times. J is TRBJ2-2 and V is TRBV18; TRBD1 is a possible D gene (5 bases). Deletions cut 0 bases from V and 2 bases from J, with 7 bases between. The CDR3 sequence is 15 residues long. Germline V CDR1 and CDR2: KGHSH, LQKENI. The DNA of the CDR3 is TGTGCCAGCTCACCACCGAGGACAAACACCGGGGAGCTGTTTTTT. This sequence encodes CASSPPRTNTGELFF.

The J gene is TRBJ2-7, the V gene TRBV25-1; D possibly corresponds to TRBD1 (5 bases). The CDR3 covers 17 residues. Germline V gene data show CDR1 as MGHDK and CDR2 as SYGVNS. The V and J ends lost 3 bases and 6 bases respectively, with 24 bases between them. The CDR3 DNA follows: TGTGCCAGCAGTGATGCCTCAGGGAAAGGCAGCCCGCCCGAGCAGTACTTC. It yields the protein CASSDASGKGSPPEQYF.

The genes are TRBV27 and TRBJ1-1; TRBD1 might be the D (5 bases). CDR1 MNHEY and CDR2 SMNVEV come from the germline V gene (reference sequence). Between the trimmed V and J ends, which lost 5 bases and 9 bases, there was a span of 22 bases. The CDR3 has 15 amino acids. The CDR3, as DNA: TGTGCCAGCAGTGGTCCTGGGTTTGTAGGGGTGAAAGCTTTCTTT. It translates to CASSGPGFVGVKAFF.

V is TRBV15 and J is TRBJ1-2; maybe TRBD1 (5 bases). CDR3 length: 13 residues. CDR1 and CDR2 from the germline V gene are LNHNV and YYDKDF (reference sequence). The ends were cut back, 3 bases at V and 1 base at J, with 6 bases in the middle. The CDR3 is CATSRDINYGYTF. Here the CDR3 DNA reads TGTGCCACCAGCAGGGACATTAACTATGGCTACACCTTC.

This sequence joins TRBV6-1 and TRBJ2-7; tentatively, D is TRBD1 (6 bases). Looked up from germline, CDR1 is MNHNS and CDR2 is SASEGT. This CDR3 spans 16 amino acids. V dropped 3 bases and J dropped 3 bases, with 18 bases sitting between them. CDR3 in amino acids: CASSDYPVGRGYEQYF. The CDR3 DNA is TGTGCCAGCAGTGATTACCCAGTGGGCAGGGGCTACGAGCAGTACTTC.

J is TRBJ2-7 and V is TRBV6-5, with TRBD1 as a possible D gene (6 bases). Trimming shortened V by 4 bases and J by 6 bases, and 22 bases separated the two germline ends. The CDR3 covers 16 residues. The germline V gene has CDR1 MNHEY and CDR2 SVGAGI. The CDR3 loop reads CASSSHSVGTFLEQYF. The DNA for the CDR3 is TGTGCCAGCAGTTCCCATTCCGTCGGGACATTCCTCGAGCAGTACTTC.